This is a list of T cell receptor beta chains from one sample in a study of T cell responses to AZD1222 COVID-19 vaccine. The table came from immunoSEQ multiplex PCR; TCRdb's copy has only in-frame clones and leaves some out. The sample yields 170,000 or so clones, around nine tenths seen once. This specimen was peripheral blood, taken on day 0 of AZD1222 vaccination. All receptors come from an adult in good health. CDR3s include the opening cysteine and the closing phenylalanine or tryptophan. D genes are given only for firm matches. Expanded clones are given a class, and other clones once, few, many or no size at all.

J gene,V gene,D gene,clone size,CDR3 DNA,CDR3 protein
TRBJ1-4,TRBV3-1/TRBV3-2,TRBD1,once,TGTGCCAGCAGCCAAGATCCCCCAGGGGGCAGTAATGAAAAACTGTTTTTT,CASSQDPPGGSNEKLFF
TRBJ2-7,TRBV6-4,TRBD1,-,TGTGCCAGCAGCGGCGGGACAGGGGGCCACGAGCAGTACTTC,CASSGGTGGHEQYF
TRBJ1-1,TRBV5-5,-,-,TGTGCCAGCAGCCCGTCAGGGGCCGGGGCTTTCTTT,CASSPSGAGAFF
TRBJ2-2,TRBV5-1,-,-,TGCGCCAGCAGCTTGGATCCAGCCGGGGAGCTGTTTTTT,CASSLDPAGELFF
TRBJ1-5,TRBV11-1,-,-,TGTGCGGGGAACGAGCAGGGCAATCAGCCCCAGCATTTT,CAGNEQGNQPQHF
TRBJ1-4,TRBV7-8,-,-,TGTGCCAGCAGCTTAGGAGCTGGTGCAACTAATGAAAAACTGTTTTTT,CASSLGAGATNEKLFF
TRBJ2-1,TRBV5-4,-,-,TGTGCCAGCAGCTTTCCGGGCCCTCTCGGGAGTGAGCAGTTCTTC,CASSFPGPLGSEQFF
TRBJ2-1,TRBV11-2,-,-,TGTGCCAGCAGCTTAGGACTCCAGGGAGACTACAATGAGCAGTTCTTC,CASSLGLQGDYNEQFF
TRBJ2-5,TRBV4-1,-,-,TGCGCCAGCAGCCAAGATCCGGGGGCGCAAGAGACCCAGTACTTC,CASSQDPGAQETQYF
TRBJ1-1,TRBV5-4,-,-,TGTGCCAGCAGCTTTGCGGGGAACACTGAAGCTTTCTTT,CASSFAGNTEAFF
TRBJ2-7,TRBV7-6,TRBD2,-,TGTGCCAGCAGCCCTTCGTCTAGCGGGGGGCTATCCTACGAGCAGTACTTC,CASSPSSSGGLSYEQYF
TRBJ1-2,TRBV18,TRBD1,-,TGTGCCAGCTCACCAGACAGGGCTAACTATGGCTACACCTTC,CASSPDRANYGYTF
TRBJ2-1,TRBV6-2/TRBV6-3,TRBD2,-,TGTGCCAGCAGTCTTCTAGCGGGGGACCTCAATGAGCAGTTCTTC,CASSLLAGDLNEQFF
TRBJ2-3,TRBV4-3,TRBD2,many,TGCGCCAGCAGCCTTAGCGGGGGGCTTAGCACAGATACGCAGTATTTT,CASSLSGGLSTDTQYF
TRBJ1-2,TRBV7-2,TRBD1,-,TGTGCCAGCAGCTTAGCCGGGCAGGGGGGTATCGGCTACACCTTC,CASSLAGQGGIGYTF
TRBJ1-2,TRBV7-2,TRBD1,-,TGTGCCAGCAGCTTAGTAGGACAGGGCAACTATGGCTACACCTTC,CASSLVGQGNYGYTF
TRBJ1-1,TRBV10-3,-,-,TGTGCCATCAGTGAATCGGGGGCCGGTGAAGCTTTCTTT,CAISESGAGEAFF
TRBJ2-5,TRBV7-9,TRBD1,-,TGTGCCAGCAGCTGGGACAGGGATCGGGAGACCCAGTACTTC,CASSWDRDRETQYF
TRBJ1-4,TRBV20-1,-,-,TGCAGTGCTAGTATTAATGAAAAACTGTTTTTT,CSASINEKLFF
TRBJ2-1,TRBV19,TRBD2,-,TGTGCCAGTAGTCACCGGACTAGCGACAATGAGCAGTTCTTC,CASSHRTSDNEQFF
TRBJ2-2,TRBV29-1,TRBD1,-,TGCAGCGTTGGACAGGGGACCGGGGAGCTGTTTTTT,CSVGQGTGELFF
TRBJ2-7,TRBV5-4,-,-,TGTGCCAGCAGCTTGGGGCAATACGAGCAGTACTTC,CASSLGQYEQYF
TRBJ1-2,TRBV19,-,-,TGTGCCAGTAGTATTTCGGGTTTATATGGCTACACCTTC,CASSISGLYGYTF
TRBJ2-7,TRBV23-1,-,-,TGCGCCAGCAGTCAATCGTTCAGGAGCGAGCAGTACTTC,CASSQSFRSEQYF
TRBJ1-2,TRBV12-5,TRBD1,-,TGTGCTAGTGCAATGGGAGGGGGCCTTGGCTACACCTTC,CASAMGGGLGYTF
TRBJ1-1,TRBV19,-,-,TGTGCCAGTAGCGGTTTCATGAACACTGAAGCTTTCTTT,CASSGFMNTEAFF
TRBJ2-1,TRBV7-8,-,-,TGTGCCAGCAGCCGAGGTCCTAGCCGCTCCTCCTACAATGAGCAGTTCTTC,CASSRGPSRSSYNEQFF
TRBJ2-2,TRBV5-1,-,-,TGCGCCAGCAGCTTGGGAGAATACACCGGGGAGCTGTTTTTT,CASSLGEYTGELFF
TRBJ1-1,TRBV28,-,-,TGTGCCAGCAGCGGGAACACTGAAGCTTTCTTT,CASSGNTEAFF
TRBJ1-3,TRBV6-6,-,-,TGTGCCAGCAGTCTTACGGGCATGGACGGAAACACCATATATTTT,CASSLTGMDGNTIYF
TRBJ1-1,TRBV27,TRBD1,-,TGTGCCAGCAGTTCTCAGGGGGGGATAAACACTGAAGCTTTCTTT,CASSSQGGINTEAFF
TRBJ2-3,TRBV7-6,-,-,TGTGCCAGCAGCTTAGCGCTGAGGGAAATAGATACGCAGTATTTT,CASSLALREIDTQYF
TRBJ1-4,TRBV28,-,-,TGTGCCAGCAGTTTTAGGGGGGGCGATGAAAAACTGTTTTTT,CASSFRGGDEKLFF
TRBJ2-3,TRBV11-2,TRBD1,-,TGTGCCAGCAAACAGGGGTTCGCAGATACGCAGTATTTT,CASKQGFADTQYF
TRBJ2-1,TRBV19,-,once,TGTGCCAGTAGTATTGTCCCTGGAAATGAGCAGTTCTTC,CASSIVPGNEQFF
TRBJ1-2,TRBV29-1,-,-,TGCAGCGTTGACGGGCAGGGGAACTATGGCTACACCTTC,CSVDGQGNYGYTF
TRBJ2-2,TRBV7-2,-,-,TGTGCCAGCAGCTTCCAATGGGGGAGGAACACCGGGGAGCTGTTTTTT,CASSFQWGRNTGELFF
TRBJ2-1,TRBV27,TRBD2,once,TGTGCCAGCAGGCCAAGCGGGGGGGCCGGGTACAATGAGCAGTTCTTC,CASRPSGGAGYNEQFF
TRBJ1-2,TRBV7-9,-,-,TGTGCCAGCAGCTTGTCACTAGACTATGGCTACACCTTC,CASSLSLDYGYTF
TRBJ2-4,TRBV7-2,TRBD2,-,TGTGCCAGCAGCTTAGACGCTAGCGGACTAGCCAAAAACATTCAGTACTTC,CASSLDASGLAKNIQYF
TRBJ1-1,TRBV11-2,TRBD1,-,TGTGCCAGCAGCCCCCGACAGGGGGCAATCGGAGAAGCTTTCTTT,CASSPRQGAIGEAFF
TRBJ2-1,TRBV5-1,TRBD1,-,TGCGCCAGCAGCGAAGACAGGGGGCAAGGGGATGAGCAGTTCTTC,CASSEDRGQGDEQFF
TRBJ2-5,TRBV2,TRBD1,-,TGTGCCAGCAACGTGGGACAGGTCTTAGAGGCCCAGTACTTC,CASNVGQVLEAQYF
TRBJ2-5,TRBV7-2,TRBD2,-,TGTGCCAGCAGCGTCGGTCCGGGACTAGCGGGGCAGACCCAGTACTTC,CASSVGPGLAGQTQYF